These T cell receptor beta chains were read from a single sample in a study of identifying expanded T cells in peripheral blood. Profiled with immunoSEQ multiplex PCR; TCRdb holds only in-frame clones, not every one. The sample has about 58,000 clones, over 85% seen once. What was sequenced was blood. These receptors were collected from a person aged 18-70 years in good health. Each CDR3 is given with its conserved first and last residue. D genes are given only for firm matches. Expanded clones get a size class; other rows say once, few or many, or leave the size out.

j_call | d_call | v_call | clone_size | cdr3_nt | cdr3_aa
TRBJ1-4 | . | TRBV7-3 | . | TGTGCCAGCAGCTCCGGCCTCTGGGAAAAACTGTTTTTT | CASSSGLWEKLFF
TRBJ2-5 | . | TRBV5-3 | few | TGTGCCAGAAGCTTGGTCCCCCGGGAGCGAGAGACCCAGTACTTC | CARSLVPRERETQYF
TRBJ2-7 | . | TRBV7-2 | . | TGTGCCAGCAGCCCGCGGGGCATTTCAGGCGAGCAGTACTTC | CASSPRGISGEQYF
TRBJ2-5 | . | TRBV7-8 | . | TGTGCCAGCAGCCAAATCGCGATTGGAGAGACCCAGTACTTC | CASSQIAIGETQYF
TRBJ2-2 | TRBD2 | TRBV4-3 | . | TGCGCCAGCAGCCAAGGGACTAGCGGGGGGGCCGGCGGGGAGCTGTTTTTT | CASSQGTSGGAGGELFF
TRBJ2-2 | TRBD1 | TRBV10-3 | . | TGTGCCATCAGGGACAGGGGGGACACCGGGGAGCTGTTTTTT | CAIRDRGDTGELFF
TRBJ1-1 | . | TRBV18 | . | TGTGCCAGCTCACCGACGAGCGGGGATGGCACTGAAGCTTTCTTT | CASSPTSGDGTEAFF
TRBJ2-7 | TRBD2 | TRBV7-9 | . | TGTGCCAGCAGCCAGCGGGGATACGAGCAGTACTTC | CASSQRGYEQYF
TRBJ1-3 | . | TRBV9 | . | TGTGCCAGCAGCGTGACCGGGACCCGCTCTGGAAACACCATATATTTT | CASSVTGTRSGNTIYF
TRBJ2-5 | TRBD1 | TRBV29-1 | . | TGCAGCGCCGGGACAGGGGGGGACGGAGAGACCCAGTACTTC | CSAGTGGDGETQYF
TRBJ2-7 | . | TRBV4-2 | once | TGTGCCAGCAGCCAAGTAGCACGAGGGGCTAGCTCCTCGTACGAGCAGTACTTC | CASSQVARGASSSYEQYF
TRBJ2-5 | TRBD2 | TRBV6-5 | . | TGTGCCAGCAGTAGTTCCGGGACTAGCACGAAGACCCAGTACTTC | CASSSSGTSTKTQYF
TRBJ1-1 | . | TRBV11-2 | once | TGTGCCAGCAGAAAGAGTCGAAGGGGGGAGGCTGAAGCTTTCTTT | CASRKSRRGEAEAFF
TRBJ2-7 | . | TRBV7-2 | . | TGTGCCAGCAGCTTAGGGGGTACCTACGAGCAGTACTTC | CASSLGGTYEQYF
TRBJ2-7 | TRBD1 | TRBV5-4 | . | TGTGCCAGCAGCTTGGTGGACAGGGGACCCTACGAGCAGTACTTC | CASSLVDRGPYEQYF
TRBJ2-4 | . | TRBV19 | . | TGTGCCAGTAGTATTTATCCCAAAAACATTCAGTACTTC | CASSIYPKNIQYF